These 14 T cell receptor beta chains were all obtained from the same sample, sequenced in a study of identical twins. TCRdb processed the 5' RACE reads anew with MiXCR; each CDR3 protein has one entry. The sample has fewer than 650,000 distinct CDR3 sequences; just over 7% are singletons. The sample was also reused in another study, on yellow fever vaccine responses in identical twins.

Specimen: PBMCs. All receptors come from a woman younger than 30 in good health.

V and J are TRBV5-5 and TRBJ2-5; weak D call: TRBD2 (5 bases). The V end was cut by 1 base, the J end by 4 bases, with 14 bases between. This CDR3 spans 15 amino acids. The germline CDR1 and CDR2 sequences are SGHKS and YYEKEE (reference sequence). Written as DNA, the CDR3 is TGTGCCAGCAGCTTGTTTCCCTCGGCGGGAGAGACCCAGTACTTC. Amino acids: CASSLFPSAGETQYF.

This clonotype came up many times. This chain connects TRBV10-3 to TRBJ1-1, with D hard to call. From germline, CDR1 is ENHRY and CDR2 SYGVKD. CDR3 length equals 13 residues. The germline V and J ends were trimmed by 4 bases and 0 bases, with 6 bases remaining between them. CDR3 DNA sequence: TGTGCCATCAGTGGGAGATTGAACACTGAAGCTTTCTTT. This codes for CAISGRLNTEAFF.

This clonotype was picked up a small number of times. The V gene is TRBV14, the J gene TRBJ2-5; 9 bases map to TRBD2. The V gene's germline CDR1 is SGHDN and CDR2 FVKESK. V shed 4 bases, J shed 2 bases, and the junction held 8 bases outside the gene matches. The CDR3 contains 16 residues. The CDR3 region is CASSPGLAPKQETQYF. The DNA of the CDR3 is TGTGCCAGCAGCCCCGGACTAGCGCCAAAGCAAGAGACCCAGTACTTC.

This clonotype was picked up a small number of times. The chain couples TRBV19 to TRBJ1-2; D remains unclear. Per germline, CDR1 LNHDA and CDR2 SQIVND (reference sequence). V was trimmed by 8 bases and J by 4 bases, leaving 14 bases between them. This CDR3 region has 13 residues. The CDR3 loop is CASQANPIYGYTF. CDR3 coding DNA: TGTGCCAGTCAGGCGAATCCCATCTATGGCTACACCTTC. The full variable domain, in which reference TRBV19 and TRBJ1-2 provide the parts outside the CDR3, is DGGITQSPKYLFRKEGQNVTLSCEQNLNHDAMYWYRQDPGQGLRLIYYSQIVNDFQKGDIAEGYSVSREKKESFPLTVTSAQKNPTAFYLCASQANPIYGYTFGSGTRLTVV.

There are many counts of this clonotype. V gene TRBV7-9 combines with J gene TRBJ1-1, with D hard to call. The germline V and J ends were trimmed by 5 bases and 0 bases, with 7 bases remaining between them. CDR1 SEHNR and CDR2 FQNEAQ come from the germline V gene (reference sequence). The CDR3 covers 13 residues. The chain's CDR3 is CASSQTMNTEAFF. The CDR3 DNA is TGTGCCAGCAGCCAAACAATGAACACTGAAGCTTTCTTT. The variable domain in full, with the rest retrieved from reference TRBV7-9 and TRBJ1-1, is DTGVSQNPRHKITKRGQNVTFRCDPISEHNRLYWYRQTLGQGPEFLTYFQNEAQLEKSRLLSDRFSAERPKGSFSTLEIQRTEQGDSAMYLCASSQTMNTEAFFGQGTRLTVV.

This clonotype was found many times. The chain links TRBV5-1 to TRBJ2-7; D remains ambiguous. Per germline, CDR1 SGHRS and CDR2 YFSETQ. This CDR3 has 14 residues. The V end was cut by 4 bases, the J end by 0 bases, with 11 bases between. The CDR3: CASSQLSLSYEQYF. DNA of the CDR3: TGCGCCAGCAGCCAACTTTCCCTCTCCTACGAGCAGTACTTC.

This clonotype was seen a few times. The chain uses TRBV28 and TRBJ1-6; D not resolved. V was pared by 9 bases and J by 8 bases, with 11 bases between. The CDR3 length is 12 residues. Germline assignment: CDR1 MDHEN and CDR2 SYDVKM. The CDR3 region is CASGSSDSPLHF. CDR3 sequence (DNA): TGTGCCAGTGGGTCGTCGGATTCACCCCTCCACTTT.

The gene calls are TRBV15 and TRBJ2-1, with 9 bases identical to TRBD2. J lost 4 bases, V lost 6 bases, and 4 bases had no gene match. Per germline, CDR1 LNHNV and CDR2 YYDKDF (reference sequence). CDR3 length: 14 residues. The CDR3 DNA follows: TGTGCCACCAGGACTAGCGGCCAGTACAATGAGCAGTTCTTC. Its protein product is CATRTSGQYNEQFF.

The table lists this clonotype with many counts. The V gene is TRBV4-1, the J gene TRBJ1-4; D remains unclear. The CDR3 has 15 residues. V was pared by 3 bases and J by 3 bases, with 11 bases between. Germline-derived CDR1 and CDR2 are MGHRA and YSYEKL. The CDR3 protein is CASSQRIGSNEKLFF. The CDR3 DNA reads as TGCGCCAGCAGCCAGAGGATAGGGTCTAATGAAAAACTGTTTTTT.

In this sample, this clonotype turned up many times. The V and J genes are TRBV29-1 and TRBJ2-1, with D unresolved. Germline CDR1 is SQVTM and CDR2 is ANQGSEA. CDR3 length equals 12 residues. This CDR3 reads CTVFREYNEQFF. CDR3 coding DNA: TGCACCGTGTTCCGCGAGTACAATGAGCAGTTCTTC.

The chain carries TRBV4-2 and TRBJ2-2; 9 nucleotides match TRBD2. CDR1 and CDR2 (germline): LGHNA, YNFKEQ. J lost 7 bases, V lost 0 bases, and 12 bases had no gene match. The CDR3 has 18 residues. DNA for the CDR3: TGTGCCAGCAGCCAAGATCGGTTGCGGGAGGGCCGAGGCGGGGAGCTGTTTTTT. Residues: CASSQDRLREGRGGELFF.

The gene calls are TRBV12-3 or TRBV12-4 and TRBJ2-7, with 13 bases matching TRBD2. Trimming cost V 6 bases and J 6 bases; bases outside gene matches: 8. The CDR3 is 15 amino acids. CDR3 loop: CASSYGLAGAGEQYF. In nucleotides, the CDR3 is TGTGCCAGCAGCTACGGACTAGCGGGAGCAGGCGAGCAGTACTTC.

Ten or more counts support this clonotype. Here the CDR3 reads CASSGILGYTF. CDR3 in DNA: TGTGCCAGCAGCGGGATTTTGGGCTACACCTTC. This chain uses TRBV12-3 or TRBV12-4 with TRBJ1-2; D not certain. The germline V and J ends were trimmed by 6 bases and 8 bases, with 10 bases remaining between them. The length of the CDR3 is 11 residues.

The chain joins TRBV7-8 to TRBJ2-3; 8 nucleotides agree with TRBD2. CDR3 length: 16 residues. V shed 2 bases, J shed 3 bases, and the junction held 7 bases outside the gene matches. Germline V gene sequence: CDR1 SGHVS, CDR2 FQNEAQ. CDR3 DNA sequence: TGTGCCAGCAGCTTATCTCGACGGGAGGGAACAGATACGCAGTATTTT. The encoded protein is CASSLSRREGTDTQYF.